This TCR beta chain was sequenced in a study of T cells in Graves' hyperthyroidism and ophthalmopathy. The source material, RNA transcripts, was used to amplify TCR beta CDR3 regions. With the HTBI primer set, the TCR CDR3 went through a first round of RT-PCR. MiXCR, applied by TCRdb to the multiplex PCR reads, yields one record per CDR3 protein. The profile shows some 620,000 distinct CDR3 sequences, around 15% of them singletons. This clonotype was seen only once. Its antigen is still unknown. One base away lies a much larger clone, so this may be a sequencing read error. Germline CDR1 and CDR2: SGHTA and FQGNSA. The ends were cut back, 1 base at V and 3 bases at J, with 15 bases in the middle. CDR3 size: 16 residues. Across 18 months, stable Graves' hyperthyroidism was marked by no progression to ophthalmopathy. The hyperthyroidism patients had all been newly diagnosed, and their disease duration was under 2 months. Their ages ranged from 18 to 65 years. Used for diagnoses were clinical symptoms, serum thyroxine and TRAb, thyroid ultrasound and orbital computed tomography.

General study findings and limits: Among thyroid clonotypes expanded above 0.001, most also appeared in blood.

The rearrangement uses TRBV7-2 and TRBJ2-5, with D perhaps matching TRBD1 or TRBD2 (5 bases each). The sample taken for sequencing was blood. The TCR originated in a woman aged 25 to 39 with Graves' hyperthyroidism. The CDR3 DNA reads TGTGCCAGCAGCTTAGAATGGGGACCCCGAGAAGAGACCCAGTACTTC. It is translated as CASSLEWGPREETQYF.